One T cell receptor beta chain is described in this entry. This specimen belongs to a study of control samples from healthy donors and cancer patients. TCRdb keeps only in-frame clones here, not all; method: immunoSEQ multiplex PCR. In the table there are about 94,000 clones, about 88% of which are singletons. The germline V and J ends were trimmed by 0 bases and 5 bases, with 11 bases remaining between them. The CDR3 is 14 residues long. Germline assignment: CDR1 MGHDK and CDR2 SYGVNS. This clonotype was sampled from a woman in her forties or fifties in good health. Material for sequencing was blood. The chain carries TRBV25-1 and TRBJ2-7; a weak D match, TRBD1 (5 bases). CDR3 coding DNA: TGTGCCAGCAGTGAATACAGGGTTTCCCACGAGCAGTACTTC. Translation: CASSEYRVSHEQYF.